This TCR beta chain was identified during a study of blood T cell repertoires in COVID-19. Study in general: The origin of the acute and convalescent COVID-19 samples was the United States, Italy and Spain. PBMCs, B-cell-depleted T cells, or T cells were the source of the cDNA or gDNA that made up the material.

This CDR3 comprises 16 residues. V was clipped by 4 bases and J by 7 bases; unmatched bases: 16. Germline CDR1 SGHAT, CDR2 FQNNGV. In the original workflow: Estimated nucleated cell counts came from reference gene primer amplification. Here immunoSEQ multiplex PCR was the method, and the copy in TCRdb shows in-frame clones only, minus some. The V and J calls and clone size come from that table; D and trimming were worked out from the DNA. The sample records 30,000 to 40,000 clones, about 88% being singletons. The specimen sequenced was peripheral blood. This chain uses TRBV11-2 with TRBJ2-7; TRBD1 matches 7 bases. The TCR comes from a man in his sixties or seventies with active COVID-19. CDR3 region: CASSSMGTGAFHEQYF. CDR3 sequence (DNA): TGTGCCAGCAGCTCAATGGGAACAGGGGCGTTTCATGAGCAGTACTTC.